The 13 T cell receptor beta chains in this list originate from one sample, sequenced in a study of T cell responses to AZD1222 COVID-19 vaccine. Repertoires were generated with immunoSEQ multiplex PCR, while TCRdb's copy carries only in-frame clones and drops some. Of roughly 100,000 clones listed, over 85% were seen once; the top ten hold about 5%. Sequenced here: peripheral blood, sampled on day 0 of AZD1222 vaccination. The origin of the receptors is an adult in good health.

This clone was counted only a few times. Other DNA sequences in the sample encode the same CDR3. The chain recombines TRBV12-3 or TRBV12-4 with TRBJ2-7; 7 nucleotides line up with TRBD2. There are 13 residues in the CDR3. V trimming: 6 bases; J trimming: 7 bases; junction bases outside the gene matches: 9. CDR3 amino acids: CASSLRENLEQYF. The CDR3 DNA reads TGTGCCAGCAGCCTGCGGGAGAACCTGGAGCAGTACTTC.

The rearrangement links TRBV6-5 to TRBJ2-7, with TRBD1 identical over 11 bases. J gave up 6 bases and V 6 bases, and 7 bases lay outside the gene matches. This CDR3 is 14 amino acids long. CDR1 is MNHEY and CDR2 is SVGAGI in the germline V gene. The CDR3 region is CASSLRTGGSEQYF. The DNA of the CDR3 is TGTGCCAGCAGCCTCCGGACAGGGGGCTCCGAGCAGTACTTC.

The chain couples TRBV29-1 to TRBJ1-3; D possibly corresponds to TRBD1 (5 bases). Between the trimmed V and J ends, which lost 5 bases and 3 bases, there was a span of 8 bases. Germline V gene lookup returns CDR1 SQVTM and CDR2 ANQGSEA. This CDR3 comprises 12 residues. The CDR3 nucleotides are TGCAGCGTTTGGGGCGGTGGAAACACCATATATTTT. This sequence encodes CSVWGGGNTIYF.

The V and J genes are TRBV11-2 and TRBJ2-7; D may be TRBD2 (5 bases). Trimming pared 1 base from V and 6 bases from J, leaving 10 bases between. The CDR3 is 13 amino acids. Germline V gene lookup returns CDR1 SGHAT and CDR2 FQNNGV. The DNA of the CDR3 is TGTGCCAGCAGCTTAGTGGACCTAGCCGAGCAGTACTTC. Residues: CASSLVDLAEQYF. Together with reference TRBV11-2 and TRBJ2-7, the CDR3 gives the full variable domain: EAGVAQSPRYKIIEKRQSVAFWCNPISGHATLYWYQQILGQGPKLLIQFQNNGVVDDSQLPKDRFSAERLKGVDSTLKIQPAKLEDSAVYLCASSLVDLAEQYFGPGTRLTVT.

This rearrangement joins TRBV7-9 to TRBJ1-2; 8 bases are a match to TRBD1. CDR3 length: 13 amino acids. Per germline, CDR1 SEHNR and CDR2 FQNEAQ (reference sequence). Trimming at V came to 5 bases and at J to 7 bases, leaving 6 bases not matched to a gene. CDR3 nucleotides: TGTGCCAGCAGCGCGGACAGGGCTCGTGGCTACACCTTC. It yields the protein CASSADRARGYTF.

The chain has TRBV3-1 (or the pseudogene TRBV3-2) and TRBJ2-2, with 7 bases matching TRBD2. With V trimmed by 1 base and J by 6 bases, 8 bases remained unmatched. Germline V gives CDR1 LGHDT, CDR2 YNNKEL (reference sequence). This CDR3 has 16 amino acids. The CDR3 loop is CASSQGFLAAAGELFF. CDR3 in DNA: TGTGCCAGCAGCCAAGGGTTCCTAGCGGCGGCCGGGGAGCTGTTTTTT.

CDR3 sequence: CASSYRHSARAFF. In DNA form, the CDR3 reads TGTGCCAGCAGTTACCGCCACAGCGCTCGGGCTTTCTTT. J is TRBJ1-1 and V is TRBV12-3 or TRBV12-4; D is ambiguous. The V gene lost 4 bases and the J gene lost 11 bases, with 17 bases spanning the gap. This CDR3 has 13 residues.

Within the sample, this clone is medium-sized (0.01 to 0.1%). The CDR3 bases are TGTGCCAGAAGCGCGCCAGGGCCAGCGGGCGCCTACAATGAGCAGTTCTTC. Amino acids: CARSAPGPAGAYNEQFF. The V and J genes are TRBV7-5 and TRBJ2-1; the DNA was not used to check the table's D call, TRBD2. TRBV7-5 is described as a pseudogene. CDR3 length: 17 residues.

This clone appeared a single time. The chain joins TRBV5-4 to TRBJ2-1, with 9 bases lining up with TRBD2. The V gene's germline CDR1 is SGHNT and CDR2 YYREEE (reference sequence). The CDR3 loop spans 16 amino acids. The junction had 5 bases not matched to a gene; V was cut back by 3 bases and J by 1 base. This CDR3 reads CASSSTTSGSYNEQFF. The CDR3 coding sequence is TGTGCCAGCAGCTCCACCACTAGCGGGTCCTACAATGAGCAGTTCTTC.

This clone was detected only once. The rearrangement links TRBV6-1 to TRBJ1-2; D remains ambiguous. Germline CDR1 MNHNS, CDR2 SASEGT. V lost 2 bases and J 4 bases, leaving 2 bases between the germline ends. This CDR3 contains 11 residues. CDR3: CASSEIYGYTF. In DNA form, the CDR3 reads TGTGCCAGCAGTGAAATCTATGGCTACACCTTC.

This clone was seen a single time. The V and J genes are TRBV4-1 and TRBJ2-2; 7 nucleotides line up with TRBD2. The CDR3 has 15 residues. Germline V gene data show CDR1 as MGHRA and CDR2 as YSYEKL. With 3 bases clipped from V and 5 bases from J, the junction kept 6 bases outside the gene matches. CDR3 residues: CASSHPGGDTGELFF. The CDR3 DNA reads TGCGCCAGCAGCCATCCTGGGGGGGATACCGGGGAGCTGTTTTTT.

This chain links TRBV10-3 with TRBJ2-7; TRBD1 is a possible D gene (6 bases). V was shortened by 11 bases and J by 2 bases, with 13 bases between the two germline ends. The CDR3 runs 12 residues. Germline CDR1 reads ENHRY; CDR2 reads SYGVKD. CDR3 in DNA: TGTGCCTCGAGACAGGTCCCCTACGAGCAGTACTTC. Protein: CASRQVPYEQYF.

The chain employs TRBV5-1 and TRBJ2-5; D might be TRBD1 or TRBD2, each matching 5 bases. Trimming removed 0 bases at V and 13 bases at J, with 16 bases between. Germline V lookup: CDR1 SGHRS, CDR2 YFSETQ. This CDR3 has 13 residues. Written as DNA, the CDR3 is TGCGCCAGCAGCTTGGGCGTTGGGGGAAGGCCGTACTTC. Its protein product is CASSLGVGGRPYF.